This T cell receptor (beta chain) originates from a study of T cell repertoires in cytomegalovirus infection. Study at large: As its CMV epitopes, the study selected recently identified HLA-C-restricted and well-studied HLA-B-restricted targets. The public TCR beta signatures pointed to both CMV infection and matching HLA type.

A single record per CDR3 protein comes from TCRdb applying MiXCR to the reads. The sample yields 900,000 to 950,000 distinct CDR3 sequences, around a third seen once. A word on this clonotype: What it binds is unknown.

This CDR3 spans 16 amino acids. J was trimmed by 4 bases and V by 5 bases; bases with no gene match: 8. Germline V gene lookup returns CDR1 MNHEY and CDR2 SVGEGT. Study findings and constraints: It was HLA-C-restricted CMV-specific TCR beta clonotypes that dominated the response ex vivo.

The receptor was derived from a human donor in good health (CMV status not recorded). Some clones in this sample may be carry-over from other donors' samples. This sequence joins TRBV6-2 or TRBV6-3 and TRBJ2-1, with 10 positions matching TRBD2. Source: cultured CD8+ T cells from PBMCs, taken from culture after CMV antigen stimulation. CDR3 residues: CASSQQLAGVYNEQFF. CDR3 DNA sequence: TGTGCCAGCAGTCAGCAGCTAGCGGGAGTTTACAATGAGCAGTTCTTC.